This is a list of T cell receptor beta chains from one sample in a study of control samples from healthy donors and cancer patients. Measured with immunoSEQ multiplex PCR; TCRdb has only the in-frame clones, and not every one. The repertoire holds about 63,000 clones, roughly 85% seen once, with 4.5% to 7% in the top ten. The specimen was blood. All receptors derive from a man aged 40-50 years in good health. CDR3s include the opening cysteine and the closing phenylalanine or tryptophan. A D gene is named only where the DNA matches it firmly. Size values are once, few and many counts, or a class for expanded clones, and some rows have none.

j_call | clone_size | v_call | d_call | cdr3_nt | cdr3_aa
TRBJ2-7 | . | TRBV10-3 | TRBD1 | TGTGCCATCAGGGGACAGGGGGCGATCTACGAGCAGTACTTC | CAIRGQGAIYEQYF
TRBJ2-5 | . | TRBV6-6 | . | TGTGCCAGCAGTTACTCCCGAGAGACCCAGTACTTC | CASSYSRETQYF
TRBJ2-2 | . | TRBV4-1 | TRBD1 | TGCGCCAGCAGCCAAGGCACAAGGACAGGGTCCACCGGGGAGCTGTTTTTT | CASSQGTRTGSTGELFF
TRBJ2-5 | . | TRBV6-6 | . | TGTGCCAGCACAGGAGGAGCAAGAGAGACCCAGTACTTC | CASTGGARETQYF
TRBJ1-1 | few | TRBV11-3 | . | TGTGCCAGCAGCTTACAGGGGAGGGACACTGAAGCTTTCTTT | CASSLQGRDTEAFF
TRBJ2-3 | . | TRBV6-2/TRBV6-3 | . | TGTGCCAGCAGTTACGGCTGGGTGGGAGATACGCAGTATTTT | CASSYGWVGDTQYF
TRBJ2-1 | . | TRBV9 | TRBD2 | TGTGCCAGCAGCGTAGTCGGAGCGGGACTAGATGAGCAGTTCTTC | CASSVVGAGLDEQFF
TRBJ2-7 | . | TRBV20-1 | . | TGCAGTGCTCACGGATCCTACGAGCAGTACTTC | CSAHGSYEQYF
TRBJ2-3 | . | TRBV5-1 | TRBD1 | TGCGCCAGCAGCCCAGACAGGGTTGGCACGCAGTATTTT | CASSPDRVGTQYF
TRBJ1-6 | once | TRBV6-6 | . | TGTGCCAGCAGTTGGGATCGGGAACCCCTCCACTTT | CASSWDREPLHF
TRBJ1-2 | . | TRBV7-9 | TRBD1 | TGTGCCAGCAGCACAGGACAGGGGGCTTATAACTATGGCTACACCTTC | CASSTGQGAYNYGYTF
TRBJ2-7 | once | TRBV7-2 | TRBD2 | TGTGCCAGCAGCTTTGCTAGCGGCATAACATACGAGCAGTACTTC | CASSFASGITYEQYF
TRBJ2-3 | . | TRBV7-2 | TRBD2 | TGTGCCAGCAGCCCCACCGGGACTAGCGGAACCACAGATACGCAGTATTTT | CASSPTGTSGTTDTQYF
TRBJ2-7 | . | TRBV18 | TRBD1 | TGTGCCAGCTCACGCCAACAGGGGACCTACGAGCAGTACTTC | CASSRQQGTYEQYF
TRBJ1-3 | . | TRBV30 | . | TGTGCCTGGAGTCGCCCGGGACCGAGCTCTGGAAACACCATATATTTT | CAWSRPGPSSGNTIYF
TRBJ2-3 | . | TRBV19 | . | TGTGCCAGTAGGGATCCGGGCCCCACAGATACGCAGTATTTT | CASRDPGPTDTQYF
TRBJ2-1 | . | TRBV19 | . | TGTGCCAGTAGTATGGGCCCGGCGGGAGAGCAGTTCTTC | CASSMGPAGEQFF
TRBJ1-6 | . | TRBV5-5 | . | TGTGCCAGCAGCTTTATGAGGGAGGATTCACCCCTCCACTTT | CASSFMREDSPLHF
TRBJ2-2 | . | TRBV7-9 | TRBD1 | TGTGCCAGCAGCTTAGCGCTGGGACAGGGATGGATCGGGGAGCTGTTTTTT | CASSLALGQGWIGELFF
TRBJ2-3 | few | TRBV5-1 | . | TGCGCCAGCACCCCAGGGGCCTTCACAGATACGCAGTATTTT | CASTPGAFTDTQYF
TRBJ1-1 | . | TRBV6-5 | TRBD1 | TGTGCCAGCAGCTCTACGGGACAGAAGAACACTGAAGCTTTCTTT | CASSSTGQKNTEAFF
TRBJ2-1 | . | TRBV7-8 | TRBD2 | TGTGCCAGCAGCCTAACCATCAACCGGGAGGATGAGCAGTTCTTC | CASSLTINREDEQFF
TRBJ2-5 | . | TRBV11-2 | TRBD1 | TGTGCCAGCAGCTTTTGGGACAGCCAAGAGACCCAGTACTTC | CASSFWDSQETQYF
TRBJ1-1 | . | TRBV30 | . | TGTGCCTGGAGTCGGAACACTGAAGCTTTCTTT | CAWSRNTEAFF
TRBJ2-3 | . | TRBV6-4 | . | TGTGCCAGCAGTGAGGCGTACGGAAATGGTGCAGATACGCAGTATTTT | CASSEAYGNGADTQYF
TRBJ2-3 | once | TRBV20-1 | . | TGCAGTGCTAGTGGTGATACGCAGTATTTT | CSASGDTQYF
TRBJ1-5 | . | TRBV6-2/TRBV6-3 | . | TGTGCCAGCAGTTACTCGCTTGTGCAGCCCCAGCATTTT | CASSYSLVQPQHF
TRBJ1-5 | . | TRBV6-5 | TRBD1 | TGTGCCAGCAGGCACAGGGGCCAGGATCAGCCCCAGCATTTT | CASRHRGQDQPQHF
TRBJ1-2 | few | TRBV9 | . | TGTGCCAGCAGCGTAGGGAGGGGGGACTATGGCTACACCTTC | CASSVGRGDYGYTF
TRBJ1-1 | . | TRBV9 | . | TGTGCCAGCAGCTTCGCCTCGGGGGGCACTGAAGCTTTCTTT | CASSFASGGTEAFF
TRBJ1-5 | . | TRBV7-8 | TRBD1 | TGTGCCAGCAGCTTAGGAGTTAGAGACAGGGTGGATCAGCCCCAGCATTTT | CASSLGVRDRVDQPQHF
TRBJ1-4 | . | TRBV28 | TRBD1 | TGTGCCAGCAGCCGCAGACAGGGAGGAAATGAAAAACTGTTTTTT | CASSRRQGGNEKLFF
TRBJ1-2 | . | TRBV28 | . | TGTGCCCGCAGTTGGGGGGGGGCCGGGACCGTAGGCTACACCTTC | CARSWGGAGTVGYTF
TRBJ2-7 | once | TRBV11-3 | . | TGTGCCAGCAGCTTAGACGGCTACGAGCAGTACTTC | CASSLDGYEQYF
TRBJ2-3 | . | TRBV19 | . | TGTGCCAGTAGTAGGCCCCGAGGAGTTGGTACGCAGTATTTT | CASSRPRGVGTQYF
TRBJ1-5 | . | TRBV6-1 | TRBD1 | TGTGCCAGCAGTGATCACAGGGGAACTAGACTTTATAGCAATCAGCCCCAGCATTTT | CASSDHRGTRLYSNQPQHF
TRBJ1-5 | . | TRBV2 | TRBD1 | TGTGCCAGCAGGGCTTTACAGGGGGCATATAGCAATCAGCCCCAGCATTTT | CASRALQGAYSNQPQHF
TRBJ1-1 | few | TRBV4-3 | . | TGCGCCAGCAGCCAAGATTCCGGGATGAACACTGAAGCTTTCTTT | CASSQDSGMNTEAFF
TRBJ2-7 | few | TRBV20-1 | . | TGCAGTGCTAGTAGGCAGGTCAACTACGAGCAGTACTTC | CSASRQVNYEQYF
TRBJ2-7 | . | TRBV6-5 | . | TGTGCCAGCACCTTTAGAAGCTACGAGCAGTACTTC | CASTFRSYEQYF
TRBJ2-5 | . | TRBV25-1 | . | TGTGCCAGCAGTGAACCAAACCGGGGGACCCAGTACTTC | CASSEPNRGTQYF
TRBJ1-2 | . | TRBV10-3 | . | TGTGCCATCAGTGGCCGGACAGACGGCTATGGCTACACCTTC | CAISGRTDGYGYTF
TRBJ2-3 | . | TRBV27 | TRBD2 | TGTGCCAGCACACCGGGACTAGCTGTAGATACGCAGTATTTT | CASTPGLAVDTQYF
TRBJ2-7 | . | TRBV4-2 | . | TGTGCCAGCAGCCAAGAAAGGGCAGGGGACACCTACGAGCAGTACTTC | CASSQERAGDTYEQYF